Presented here are 13 T cell receptor beta chains from one specimen sequenced in a study of blood T cells in healthy people across ages. Then a second PCR, running about 6 to 11 cycles, was carried out with a sample-barcoded 5' primer and a J-beta primer mix. TCRdb re-analysed the 5' RACE reads in MiXCR, keeping a single row per CDR3 protein. Of about 1,500,000 distinct CDR3 sequences listed, 28% are singletons. Sequenced material: blood. The receptor source for this set is a woman under 40 in good health.

This clonotype was observed a handful of times. A read error may produce the germline difference seen at one junction end. The rearrangement uses TRBV5-1 and TRBJ1-2, with TRBD1 matching over 8 bases. This CDR3 contains 15 residues. CDR1 and CDR2 (germline): SGHRS, YFSETQ. CDR3 coding DNA: TGCGCCAGCAGCAGCGGACAGGGCATTGACTACGGCTACACCTTC. Residues: CASSSGQGIDYGYTF.

With respect to this clonotype: Sequence at one end of the junction differs from germline and may be a read error. CDR3 sequence reads: CASRLDRGGETQYF. CDR3 nucleotides: TGTGCCAGCAGGTTAGATAGGGGTGGGGAGACCCAGTACTTC. This chain uses TRBV12-3 or TRBV12-4 with TRBJ2-5; TRBD1 is a possible D gene (5 bases). The CDR3 consists of 14 residues.

The V gene is TRBV7-2, the J gene TRBJ1-6; D gene uncertain. Germline CDR1 is SGHTA and CDR2 is FQGNSA. V dropped 2 bases and J dropped 13 bases, with 12 bases sitting between them. The CDR3 loop spans 13 amino acids. CDR3 in DNA: TGTGCCAGCAGCTTATTCCGCCACTCGCCCCTCCACTTT. As protein: CASSLFRHSPLHF.

In this sample, this clonotype turned up once. One junction end disagrees with the germline gene, perhaps due to a read error. The rearrangement joins TRBV9 to TRBJ2-1; 7 nucleotides agree with TRBD2. This CDR3 is built from 16 residues. Per germline, CDR1 SGDLS and CDR2 YYNGEE. CDR3 sequence (DNA): TGTGCCAGCAGCGTATTAGGGAGGGAGGGGCCCAATAAGCAGTTCTTC. It is translated as CASSVLGREGPNKQFF.

The chain employs TRBV5-6 and TRBJ2-3, with TRBD1 identical over 7 bases. This CDR3 is 14 amino acids long. Germline trimming cut 4 bases from V and 8 bases from J; bases unmatched to any gene: 10. The germline CDR1 and CDR2 sequences are SGHDT and YYEEEE. CDR3 in DNA: TGTGCCAGCAGCCCAGGGGGATGGTCGGGTACGCAGTATTTT. Translated, it gives CASSPGGWSGTQYF.

In DNA, the CDR3 is TGTGCCAGCAGCTTAGAGTCAAGCGGGAGGGCAGCTGAGCAGTTCTTC. This codes for CASSLESSGRAAEQFF. This chain links TRBV7-2 with TRBJ2-1; 10 positions match TRBD2. Looked up from germline, CDR1 is SGHTA and CDR2 is FQGNSA. The CDR3 has 16 residues. V was pared by 1 base and J by 9 bases, with 9 bases of the junction left unmatched.

The chain uses TRBV20-1 and TRBJ1-1, with a possible D match to TRBD1 (6 bases). The CDR3 loop spans 14 amino acids. Trimming stripped 6 bases from V and 3 bases from J, with 17 bases between. Per germline, CDR1 DFQATT and CDR2 SNEGSKA (reference sequence). CDR3: CSARSGGLYTEAFF. The DNA for the CDR3 is TGCAGTGCCAGATCTGGGGGCCTGTACACTGAAGCTTTCTTT.

The chain recombines TRBV6-5 with TRBJ2-4; D is possibly TRBD2 (5 bases). Germline lookup yields CDR1 MNHEY and CDR2 SVGAGI. There are 13 residues in the CDR3. Trimming took 2 bases from V and 13 from J, leaving 15 bases between them. CDR3 in amino acids: CASSYLAPGSQYF. In DNA, the CDR3 is TGTGCCAGCAGTTACCTAGCCCCGGGATCACAGTACTTC.

This clonotype was observed a handful of times. V is TRBV6-6 and J is TRBJ2-3; 11 bases fit TRBD2. V gave up 0 bases and J gave up 2 bases; unmatched junction bases: 4. Germline assignment: CDR1 MNHNY and CDR2 SVGAGI (reference sequence). The CDR3 runs 17 residues. For the CDR3, the DNA is TGTGCCAGCAGTTACTCGAGACTAGCGGGGTCCACAGATACGCAGTATTTT. Protein: CASSYSRLAGSTDTQYF.

A remark on this clonotype: At one end, the junction sequence differs from germline, possibly due to a read error. The chain couples TRBV5-1 to TRBJ2-2, with D perhaps TRBD2 (6 bases). Germline lookup yields CDR1 SGHRS and CDR2 YFSETQ. The CDR3 loop spans 15 amino acids. The CDR3 spells CAGSGRNSNTWELFF. The CDR3 nucleotides read TGCGCCGGCAGCGGGCGTAACTCGAACACCTGGGAGCTGTTTTTT.

The chain combines TRBV4-3 with TRBJ2-7, with 9 nucleotides matching TRBD2. The germline V gene has CDR1 LGHNA and CDR2 YSLEER. The trim removed 0 bases at V and 7 bases at J, leaving 16 bases unmatched. The length of the CDR3 is 18 residues. The CDR3 DNA follows: TGCGCCAGCAGCCAAGATCTCGGGGTAGCGGGAGTGGGGGATGAGCAGTACTTC. Protein product: CASSQDLGVAGVGDEQYF.

In its sample, this clonotype was seen a few times. V usage is TRBV3-1 and J usage is TRBJ1-4; D possibly corresponds to TRBD1 (5 bases). The germline gives CDR1 LGHDT, CDR2 YNNKEL (reference sequence). Trimming shortened V by 3 bases and J by 10 bases, and 15 bases separated the two germline ends. The CDR3 is made up of 14 amino acids. The DNA for the CDR3 is TGTGCCAGCAGCCAGGAGGGAGCGGGGGGAAAACTGTTTTTT. Amino acid sequence: CASSQEGAGGKLFF.

In this sample, this clonotype turned up once. The chain uses TRBV19 and TRBJ2-3; D may be TRBD2 (5 bases). CDR1 and CDR2 (germline): LNHDA, SQIVND (reference sequence). There are 14 residues in the CDR3. Between the trimmed V and J ends, which lost 7 bases and 0 bases, there was a span of 11 bases. The CDR3 reads CASTLRASTDTQYF. DNA for the CDR3: TGTGCCAGTACCTTGAGGGCCAGCACAGATACGCAGTATTTT.